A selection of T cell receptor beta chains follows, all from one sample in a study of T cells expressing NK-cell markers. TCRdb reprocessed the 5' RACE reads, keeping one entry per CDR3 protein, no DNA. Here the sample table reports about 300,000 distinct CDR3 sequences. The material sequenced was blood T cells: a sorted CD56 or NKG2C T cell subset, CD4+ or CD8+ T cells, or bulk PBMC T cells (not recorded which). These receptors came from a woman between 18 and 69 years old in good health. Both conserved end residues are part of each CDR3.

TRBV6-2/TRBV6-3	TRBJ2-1	CASSFGTFYNEQFF
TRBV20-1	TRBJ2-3	CSARFWFTDTQYF
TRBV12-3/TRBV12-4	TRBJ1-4	CASRVTVANEKLFF
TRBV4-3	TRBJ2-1	CASSQDPGDRADEQFF
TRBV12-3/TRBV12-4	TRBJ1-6	CASSTTGNNSPLHF
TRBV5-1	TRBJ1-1	CASSLAPGGYTEAFF
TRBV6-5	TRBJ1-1	CASSPEPTEAFF
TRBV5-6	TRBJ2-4	CASSTGPTDKNIQYF
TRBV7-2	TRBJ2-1	CASSIGTGLHNEQFF
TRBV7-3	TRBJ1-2	CASSSTGGYGYTF
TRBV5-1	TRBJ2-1	CASSVLAGPYNEQFF
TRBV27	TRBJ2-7	CASALTAVAYEQYF
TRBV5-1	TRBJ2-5	CASSLLGGFETQYF
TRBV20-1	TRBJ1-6	CSARATGNSPLHF
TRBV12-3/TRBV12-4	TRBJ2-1	CASTNRVSSYNEQFF
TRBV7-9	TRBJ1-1	CASSVPGQNTEAFF
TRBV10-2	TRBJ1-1	CASSMGMNTEAFF
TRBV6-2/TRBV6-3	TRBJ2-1	CASSYGTVSNEQFF
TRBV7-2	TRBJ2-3	CASSLEFRDTQYF
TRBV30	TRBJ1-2	CAWRLNRGLYGYTF
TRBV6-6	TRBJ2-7	CASSYPQERTPSF
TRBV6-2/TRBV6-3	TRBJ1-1	CASSYSGMNTEAFF
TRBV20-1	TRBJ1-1	CSADRGGDTEAFF
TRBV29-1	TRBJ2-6	CSAFGQLSGANVLTF
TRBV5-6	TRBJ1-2	CASSPTTGVYGYTF
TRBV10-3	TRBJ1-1	CAISTPDRGTEAFF
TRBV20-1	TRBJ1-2	CSARDVRYGYTF
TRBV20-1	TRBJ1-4	CSARRPGTGSNEKLFF
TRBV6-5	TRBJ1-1	CASSYSLGGADTEAFF
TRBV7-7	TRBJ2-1	CASSFFGRRGNEQFF
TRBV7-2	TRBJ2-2	CASSSPGQVPTGELFF